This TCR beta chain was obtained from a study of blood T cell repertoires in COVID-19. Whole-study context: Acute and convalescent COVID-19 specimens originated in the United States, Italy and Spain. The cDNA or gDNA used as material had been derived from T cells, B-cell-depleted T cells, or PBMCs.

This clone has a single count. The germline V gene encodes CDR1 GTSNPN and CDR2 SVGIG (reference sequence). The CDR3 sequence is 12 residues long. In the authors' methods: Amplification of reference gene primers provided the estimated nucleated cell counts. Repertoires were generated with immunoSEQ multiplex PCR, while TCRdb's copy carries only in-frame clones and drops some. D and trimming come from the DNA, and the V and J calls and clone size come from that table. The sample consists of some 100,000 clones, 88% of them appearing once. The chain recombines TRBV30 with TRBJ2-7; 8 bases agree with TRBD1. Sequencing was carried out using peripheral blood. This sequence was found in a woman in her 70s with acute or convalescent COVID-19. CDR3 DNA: TGTGCAACCGACAGGGGCCGTGGCGAGCAGTACTTC. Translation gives CATDRGRGEQYF.